This is a list of T cell receptor beta chains from one sample in a study of Ad26.COV2.S vaccination and SARS-CoV-2 variants. Generated by immunoSEQ multiplex PCR, the TCRdb table keeps only in-frame clones and is missing some. Here the sample spans hundreds of thousands of clones, about 88% being singletons. The material was peripheral blood, obtained in a trial of Ad26.COV2.S vaccine versus placebo. The receptors come from a person between 18 and 65 years old who received the Ad26.COV2.S COVID-19 vaccine or a placebo. CDR3s include the opening cysteine and the closing phenylalanine or tryptophan. A D gene is named only where the DNA matches it firmly. Part of the rows lack a size; the others show once, few, many or a class for expanded clones.

clone size	D gene	J gene	V gene	CDR3 protein	CDR3 DNA
once	NA	TRBJ1-1	TRBV28	CASRIRFGGGRMAFF	TGTGCCAGCAGAATCCGGTTTGGGGGGGGGAGGATGGCTTTCTTT
NA	NA	TRBJ2-7	TRBV18	CASSPPGKGAAPIYEQYF	TGTGCCAGCTCACCACCCGGTAAAGGGGCCGCCCCCATATACGAGCAGTACTTC
many	NA	TRBJ2-7	TRBV2	CASSDQGLGYEQYF	TGTGCCAGCAGTGACCAGGGGTTGGGTTACGAGCAGTACTTC
NA	NA	TRBJ2-1	TRBV11-3	CASSSPGDHEQFF	TGTGCCAGCAGCTCCCCCGGCGATCATGAGCAGTTCTTC
NA	NA	TRBJ2-3	TRBV9	CASSVETDTQYF	TGTGCCAGCAGCGTAGAAACAGATACGCAGTATTTT
NA	TRBD2	TRBJ2-2	TRBV3-1/TRBV3-2	CASSQFSGELTGELFF	TGTGCCAGCAGCCAATTTAGCGGGGAGCTCACCGGGGAGCTGTTTTTT
few	NA	TRBJ1-5	TRBV5-8	CASSLSGTFNQPQHF	TGTGCCAGCAGTTTATCCGGGACATTCAATCAGCCCCAGCATTTT
NA	NA	TRBJ1-2	TRBV18	CASSVREGGYTF	TGTGCCAGCTCCGTCAGGGAGGGTGGCTACACCTTC
NA	NA	TRBJ2-3	TRBV2	CASSEAAGYTNTQYF	TGTGCCAGCAGTGAAGCGGCAGGATATACCAATACGCAGTATTTT
NA	NA	TRBJ2-7	TRBV28	CASSKTGYEQYF	TGTGCCAGCAGCAAGACAGGCTACGAGCAGTACTTC
NA	NA	TRBJ1-2	TRBV5-6	CASSLRWLANYGYTF	TGTGCCAGCAGCTTGCGGTGGTTGGCTAACTATGGCTACACCTTC
NA	NA	TRBJ1-1	TRBV12-3/TRBV12-4	CASSLNVNTEAFF	TGTGCCAGCAGTTTAAACGTGAACACTGAAGCTTTCTTT
once	NA	TRBJ2-5	TRBV7-2	CASSRPGETQYF	TGTGCCAGCAGCCGGCCCGGGGAGACCCAGTACTTC
once	TRBD1	TRBJ2-7	TRBV5-4	CASSLDPGQLYEQYF	TGTGCCAGCAGCTTGGATCCGGGACAGCTCTACGAGCAGTACTTC
NA	NA	TRBJ2-7	TRBV5-6	CASSLVTRPAYEQYF	TGTGCCAGCAGCTTGGTTACACGTCCTGCCTACGAGCAGTACTTC
NA	NA	TRBJ1-4	TRBV6-5	CASSQIGINEKLFF	TGTGCCAGCAGCCAAATTGGCATTAATGAAAAACTGTTTTTT
NA	TRBD2	TRBJ2-1	TRBV25-1	CASSKNWGGDEQFF	TGTGCCAGCAGTAAGAACTGGGGGGGGGATGAGCAGTTCTTC
NA	NA	TRBJ1-2	TRBV28	CASRGPGHYGYTF	TGTGCCAGCCGAGGTCCAGGGCACTATGGCTACACCTTC
NA	NA	TRBJ2-2	TRBV12-3/TRBV12-4	CASSFERTGELFF	TGTGCCAGCAGTTTCGAACGGACCGGGGAGCTGTTTTTT
NA	NA	TRBJ2-1	TRBV5-1	CASSDTPAGLLTYNEQFF	TGCGCCAGCAGCGACACCCCCGCTGGGCTCCTTACCTACAATGAGCAGTTCTTC
NA	NA	TRBJ2-1	TRBV6-4	CASSAGGEGEQFF	TGTGCCAGCAGTGCGGGCGGAGAGGGGGAGCAGTTCTTC
NA	TRBD1	TRBJ2-2	TRBV7-2	CASSLRDSANTGELFF	TGTGCCAGCAGCCTTCGGGACAGCGCGAACACCGGGGAGCTGTTTTTT
NA	NA	TRBJ1-5	TRBV6-2/TRBV6-3	CASSPTGQGMQPQHF	TGTGCCAGCAGCCCAACGGGACAAGGGATGCAGCCCCAGCATTTT
NA	TRBD1	TRBJ1-6	TRBV18	CASSPTGSSSPLHF	TGTGCCAGCTCCCCGACAGGGAGTTCCTCACCCCTCCACTTT
few	TRBD1	TRBJ2-7	TRBV5-1	CASSLGTGISYEQYF	TGCGCCAGCAGCTTGGGGACAGGGATCTCCTACGAGCAGTACTTC
NA	NA	TRBJ2-1	TRBV6-2/TRBV6-3	CASSYDARTTDNEQFF	TGTGCCAGCAGTTACGACGCCCGGACCACTGACAATGAGCAGTTCTTC
NA	TRBD2	TRBJ2-1	TRBV15	CATSRDAAGTSYNEQFF	TGTGCCACCAGCAGAGACGCAGCGGGGACCTCCTACAATGAGCAGTTCTTC
once	NA	TRBJ2-4	TRBV7-9	CASSFFGGIFLAKNIQYF	TGTGCCAGCAGCTTTTTTGGGGGCATTTTTCTAGCCAAAAACATTCAGTACTTC
NA	NA	TRBJ2-1	TRBV5-4	CASSRNWDTSYNEQFF	TGTGCCAGCAGCCGGAACTGGGACACAAGCTACAATGAGCAGTTCTTC
NA	NA	TRBJ1-6	TRBV9	CASSVESRNSPLHF	TGTGCCAGCAGCGTAGAAAGCCGGAATTCACCCCTCCACTTT
NA	TRBD1	TRBJ2-4	TRBV5-5	CASSRTGEGNIQYF	TGTGCCAGCAGCAGGACAGGGGAGGGAAACATTCAGTACTTC
NA	TRBD1	TRBJ2-2	TRBV6-2/TRBV6-3	CASSRHDRAPGELFF	TGTGCCAGCAGTCGACATGACAGGGCGCCCGGGGAGCTGTTTTTT
NA	NA	TRBJ2-5	TRBV19	CASSLAHLPSDQETQYF	TGTGCCAGTAGCCTAGCCCACCTTCCTAGCGACCAAGAGACCCAGTACTTC
NA	NA	TRBJ2-1	TRBV7-3	CASSRQSPPNEQFF	TGTGCCAGCAGCCGTCAGTCGCCCCCCAATGAGCAGTTCTTC
NA	NA	TRBJ1-2	TRBV6-9	CAKPLDRGYTF	TGTGCCAAACCGTTGGACCGGGGCTACACCTTC
NA	NA	TRBJ1-1	TRBV6-5	CASRTPVGATEAFF	TGTGCCAGCCGTACCCCGGTGGGCGCCACTGAAGCTTTCTTT
NA	NA	TRBJ1-1	TRBV19	CASSKRVGANTEAFF	TGTGCCAGTAGTAAAAGGGTAGGAGCGAACACTGAAGCTTTCTTT
once	NA	TRBJ1-2	TRBV5-1	CASSFADGGDGYTF	TGCGCCAGCAGCTTTGCCGATGGGGGTGATGGCTACACCTTC
NA	NA	TRBJ1-4	TRBV7-2	CASSLAGQEKLFF	TGTGCCAGCAGCTTAGCGGGACAAGAAAAACTGTTTTTT
NA	NA	TRBJ1-3	TRBV28	CASRIQLSSGNTIYF	TGTGCCAGCAGGATACAGCTAAGCTCTGGAAACACCATATATTTT
NA	NA	TRBJ1-4	TRBV4-3	CASSQIGRSKEKLFF	TGCGCCAGCAGCCAAATCGGACGGTCCAAGGAAAAACTGTTTTTT
NA	NA	TRBJ2-3	TRBV9	CASSVVPSASTDTQYF	TGTGCCAGCAGCGTAGTACCTAGCGCAAGCACAGATACGCAGTATTTT
NA	NA	TRBJ2-1	TRBV27	CATARGIYNEQFF	TGTGCCACTGCGCGTGGGATCTACAATGAGCAGTTCTTC
NA	TRBD2	TRBJ2-5	TRBV11-2	CASSFRTSGSPYQETQYF	TGTGCCAGCAGCTTCCGGACTAGCGGGTCCCCGTACCAAGAGACCCAGTACTTC
NA	TRBD2	TRBJ2-2	TRBV5-1	CASRKGGLANTGELFF	TGCGCCAGCAGGAAGGGGGGACTAGCGAACACCGGGGAGCTGTTTTTT
NA	NA	TRBJ2-6	TRBV6-1	CASTDSESSGANVLTF	TGTGCCAGCACTGACAGCGAATCCTCTGGGGCCAACGTCCTGACTTTC
NA	TRBD1	TRBJ1-5	TRBV19	CASSTPWDRSSTSNQPQHF	TGTGCCAGTAGTACTCCCTGGGACAGGAGCTCGACTAGCAATCAGCCCCAGCATTTT
NA	NA	TRBJ1-1	TRBV6-5	CASSFYTNTEAFF	TGTGCCAGCAGTTTTTACACCAACACTGAAGCTTTCTTT
NA	NA	TRBJ1-3	TRBV3-1/TRBV3-2	CASSQVTAGNTIYF	TGTGCCAGCAGCCAAGTTACAGCTGGAAACACCATATATTTT
NA	TRBD1	TRBJ1-3	TRBV5-1	CASSLSLTGGSGNTIYF	TGCGCCAGCAGCTTGTCCCTAACAGGGGGCTCTGGAAACACCATATATTTT
NA	NA	TRBJ1-3	TRBV9	CASSEVGHSGNTIYF	TGTGCCAGCAGCGAGGTGGGCCACTCTGGAAACACCATATATTTT
NA	NA	TRBJ2-6	TRBV5-1	CASSLGRYNPPGANVLTF	TGCGCCAGCAGCTTGGGACGGTACAACCCCCCTGGGGCCAACGTCCTGACTTTC
NA	TRBD2	TRBJ2-1	TRBV24-1	CATSPPTSGPSYNEQFF	TGTGCCACCAGCCCCCCGACTAGCGGACCTTCCTACAATGAGCAGTTCTTC
NA	NA	TRBJ1-2	TRBV6-5	CASSYRSGGGYTF	TGTGCCAGCAGTTATCGCTCGGGTGGGGGCTACACCTTC
once	NA	TRBJ2-2	TRBV5-1	CASSFQGIPGELFF	TGCGCCAGCAGCTTCCAGGGCATCCCCGGGGAGCTGTTTTTT
NA	TRBD2	TRBJ2-3	TRBV3-1/TRBV3-2	CASTTRGGNTQYF	TGTGCCAGCACCACCCGGGGGGGAAATACGCAGTATTTT
NA	TRBD1	TRBJ1-4	TRBV18	CASSPPVGQREKLFF	TGTGCCAGCTCACCACCGGTGGGACAGCGTGAAAAACTGTTTTTT
NA	NA	TRBJ1-1	TRBV9	CASSVGPGRRAFF	TGTGCCAGCAGCGTAGGTCCCGGGAGGAGAGCTTTCTTT